This TCR beta chain stems from a study of identical twins' blood T cells. As concerns this clonotype: Its specificity is unknown.

The V end lost 6 bases, the J end lost 7 bases, and 9 bases lay between the germline ends. Germline values: CDR1 MNHEY, CDR2 SVGEGT. The CDR3 runs to 11 residues. Study-wide points: Twin repertoire similarity may partly reflect shared environment. Twins shared more top CDR3 clonotypes than unrelated donors did.

TCRdb redid the calling of the 5' RACE reads with MiXCR, one entry per CDR3 protein. The sample consists of 300,000 to 400,000 distinct CDR3 sequences, roughly 27% of them appearing once. This rearrangement joins TRBV6-2 or TRBV6-3 to TRBJ1-1; D is undetermined. This receptor was identified in a woman aged 18-49 years in good health. Sequenced: PBMCs. The CDR3 DNA reads as TGTGCCAGCAGCCGCCCCGGTGAAGCTTTCTTT. Translated, it gives CASSRPGEAFF.